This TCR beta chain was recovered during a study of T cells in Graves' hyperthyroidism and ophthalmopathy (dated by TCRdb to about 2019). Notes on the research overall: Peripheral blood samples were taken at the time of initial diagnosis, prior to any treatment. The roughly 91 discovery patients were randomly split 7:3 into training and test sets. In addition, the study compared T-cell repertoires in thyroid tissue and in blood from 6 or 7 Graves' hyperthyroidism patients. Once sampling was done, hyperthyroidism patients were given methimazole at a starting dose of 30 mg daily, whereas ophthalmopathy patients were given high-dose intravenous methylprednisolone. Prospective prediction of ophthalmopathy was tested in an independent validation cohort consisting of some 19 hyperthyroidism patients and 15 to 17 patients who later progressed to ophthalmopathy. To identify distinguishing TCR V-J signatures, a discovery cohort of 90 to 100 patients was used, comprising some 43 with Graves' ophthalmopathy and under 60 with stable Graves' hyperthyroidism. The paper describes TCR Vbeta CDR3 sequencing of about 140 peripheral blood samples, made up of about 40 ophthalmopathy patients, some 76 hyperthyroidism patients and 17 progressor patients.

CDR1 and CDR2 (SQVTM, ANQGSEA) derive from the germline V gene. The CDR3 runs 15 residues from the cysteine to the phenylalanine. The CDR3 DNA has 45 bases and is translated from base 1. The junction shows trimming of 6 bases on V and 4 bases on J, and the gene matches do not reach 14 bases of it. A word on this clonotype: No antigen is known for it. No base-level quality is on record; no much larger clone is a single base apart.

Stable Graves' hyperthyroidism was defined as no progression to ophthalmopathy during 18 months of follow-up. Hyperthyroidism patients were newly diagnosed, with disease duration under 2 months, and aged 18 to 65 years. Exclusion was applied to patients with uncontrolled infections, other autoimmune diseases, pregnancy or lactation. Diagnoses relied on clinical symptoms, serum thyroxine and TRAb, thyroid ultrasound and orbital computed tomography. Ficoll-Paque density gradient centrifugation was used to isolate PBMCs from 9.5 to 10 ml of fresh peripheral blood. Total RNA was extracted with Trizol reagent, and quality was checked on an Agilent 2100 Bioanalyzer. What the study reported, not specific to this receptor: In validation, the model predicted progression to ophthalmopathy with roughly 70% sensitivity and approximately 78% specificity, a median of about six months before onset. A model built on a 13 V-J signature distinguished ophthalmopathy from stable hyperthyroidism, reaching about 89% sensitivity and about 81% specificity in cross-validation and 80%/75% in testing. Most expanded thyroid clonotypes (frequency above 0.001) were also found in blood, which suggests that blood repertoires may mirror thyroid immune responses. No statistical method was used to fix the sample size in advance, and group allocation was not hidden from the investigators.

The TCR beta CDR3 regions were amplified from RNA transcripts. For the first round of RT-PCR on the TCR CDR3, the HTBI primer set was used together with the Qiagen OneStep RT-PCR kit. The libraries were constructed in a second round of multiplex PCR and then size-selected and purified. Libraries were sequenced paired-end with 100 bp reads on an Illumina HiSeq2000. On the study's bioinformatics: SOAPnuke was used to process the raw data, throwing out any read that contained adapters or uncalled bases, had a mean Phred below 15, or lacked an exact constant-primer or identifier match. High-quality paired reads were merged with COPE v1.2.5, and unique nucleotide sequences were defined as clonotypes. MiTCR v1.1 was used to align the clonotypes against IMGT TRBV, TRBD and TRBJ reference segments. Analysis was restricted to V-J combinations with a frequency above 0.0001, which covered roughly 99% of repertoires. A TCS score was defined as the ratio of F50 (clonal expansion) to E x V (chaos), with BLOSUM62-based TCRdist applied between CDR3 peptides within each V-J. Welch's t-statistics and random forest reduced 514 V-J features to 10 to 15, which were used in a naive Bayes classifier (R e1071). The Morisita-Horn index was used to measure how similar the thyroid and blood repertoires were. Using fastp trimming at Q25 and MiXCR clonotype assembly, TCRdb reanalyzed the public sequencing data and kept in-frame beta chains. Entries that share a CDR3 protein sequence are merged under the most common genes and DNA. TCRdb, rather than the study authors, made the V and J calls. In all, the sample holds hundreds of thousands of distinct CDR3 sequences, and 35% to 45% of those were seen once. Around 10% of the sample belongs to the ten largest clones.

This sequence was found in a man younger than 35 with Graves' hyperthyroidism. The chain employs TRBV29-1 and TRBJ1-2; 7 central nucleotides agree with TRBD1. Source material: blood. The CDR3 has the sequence CSVTGQDFPPYGYTF. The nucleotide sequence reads TGCAGCGTGACCGGACAGGACTTCCCGCCCTATGGCTACACCTTC. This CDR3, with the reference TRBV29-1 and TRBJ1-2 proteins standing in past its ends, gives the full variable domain SAVISQKPSRDICQRGTSLTIQCQVDSQVTMMFWYRQQPGQSLTLIATANQGSEATYESGFVIDKFPISRPNLTFSTLTVSNMSPEDSSIYLCSVTGQDFPPYGYTFGSGTRLTVV.